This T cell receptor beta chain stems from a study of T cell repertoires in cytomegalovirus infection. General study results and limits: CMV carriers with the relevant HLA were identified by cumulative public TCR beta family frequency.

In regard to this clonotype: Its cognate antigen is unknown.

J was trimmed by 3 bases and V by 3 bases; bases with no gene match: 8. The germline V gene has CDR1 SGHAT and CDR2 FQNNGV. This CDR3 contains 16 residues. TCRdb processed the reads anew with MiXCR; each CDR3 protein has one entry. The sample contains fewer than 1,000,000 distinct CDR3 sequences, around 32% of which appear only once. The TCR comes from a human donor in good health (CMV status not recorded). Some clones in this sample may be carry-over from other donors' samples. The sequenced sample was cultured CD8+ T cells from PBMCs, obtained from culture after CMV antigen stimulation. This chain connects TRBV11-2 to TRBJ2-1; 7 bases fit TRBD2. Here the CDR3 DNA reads TGTGCCAGCAGCTTCCCCCCTGGGGGGGACTACAATGAGCAGTTCTTC. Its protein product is CASSFPPGGDYNEQFF.